These 18 T cell receptor beta chains came from one sample sequenced in a study of PD-L1 blockade in urothelial cancer. TCRdb's copy holds only in-frame clones and misses some; the assay was immunoSEQ multiplex PCR. The sample contains 30,000 to 35,000 clones, approximately 87% of which appear only once. Described time point: pretreatment peripheral blood. Sequenced material: PBMCs, taken around atezolizumab (anti-PD-L1) treatment. The receptors originated from a man aged 55 to 70 with urothelial cancer.

The rearrangement uses TRBV5-6 and TRBJ1-5; 10 nucleotides align to TRBD1. CDR3 length: 14 amino acids. The V gene end was trimmed by 4 bases and the J gene end by 4 bases; junction bases not matched to a gene: 2. The germline V gene has CDR1 SGHDT and CDR2 YYEEEE. The CDR3 spells CASSRDRGNQPQHF. The CDR3 DNA is TGTGCCAGCAGCCGGGACAGGGGTAATCAGCCCCAGCATTTT.

J is TRBJ2-7 and V is TRBV18, with 7 bases matching TRBD1. The CDR3 extends over 15 amino acids. Losses at the gene ends were 4 bases for V and 1 base for J; bases not matched to a gene: 7. Germline CDR1 KGHSH, CDR2 LQKENI. The CDR3 DNA reads as TGTGCCAGCTCACACACAGGGGCGCGATCCTACGAGCAGTACTTC. This gives the protein CASSHTGARSYEQYF.

This rearrangement joins TRBV4-1 to TRBJ2-2, with a tentative D call TRBD2 (6 bases). V was pared by 3 bases and J by 1 base, with 12 bases between. Germline assignment: CDR1 MGHRA and CDR2 YSYEKL. The CDR3 sequence is 16 residues long. DNA of the CDR3: TGCGCCAGCAGCCATCCCCCGGGACTGAACACCGGGGAGCTGTTTTTT. Protein: CASSHPPGLNTGELFF.

The chain combines TRBV7-9 with TRBJ1-2; D possibly corresponds to TRBD1 (6 bases). CDR3 length: 14 amino acids. V was shortened by 4 bases and J by 4 bases, with 13 bases between the two germline ends. CDR1 and CDR2 (germline): SEHNR, FQNEAQ (reference sequence). Here the CDR3 reads CASSSAGTSYGYTF. In DNA form, the CDR3 reads TGTGCCAGCAGCTCCGCCGGGACAAGCTATGGCTACACCTTC.

This chain joins TRBV28 and TRBJ2-7; no definite D call. The ends were cut back, 4 bases at V and 6 bases at J, with 10 bases in the middle. There are 12 residues in the CDR3. From germline, CDR1 is MDHEN and CDR2 SYDVKM. Written as DNA, the CDR3 is TGTGCCAGCAGTTCCCCCTGGGCCGAGCAGTACTTC. Protein: CASSSPWAEQYF.

The chain recombines TRBV9 with TRBJ2-3, with 8 positions matching TRBD2. After removal of 3 bases from V and 9 bases from J, the junction contained 6 bases not matched to a gene. The CDR3 runs 13 residues. Per the germline V gene, CDR1 is SGDLS and CDR2 is YYNGEE. The CDR3 nucleotides read TGTGCCAGCAGCGCCTCGGGAGGGTCGACGCAGTATTTT. Translated: CASSASGGSTQYF.

The V and J genes are TRBV6-5 and TRBJ2-7; the D is unclear. CDR3 length equals 16 residues. Germline loops: CDR1 MNHEY, CDR2 SVGAGI. V shed 6 bases and J shed 2 bases, with 20 bases lying between them. CDR3 bases: TGTGCCAGCAGGTACACGACGCCAGAGACACCCTACGAGCAGTACTTC. It yields the protein CASRYTTPETPYEQYF.

The chain uses TRBV28 and TRBJ2-7, with TRBD1 matching over 8 bases. CDR3 length: 15 amino acids. The germline CDR1 and CDR2 sequences are MDHEN and SYDVKM. With V trimmed by 6 bases and J by 1 base, 8 bases remained unmatched. This CDR3 reads CASRETGGDSYEQYF. Written as DNA, the CDR3 is TGTGCCAGCAGGGAAACAGGGGGAGATTCCTACGAGCAGTACTTC.

The chain has TRBV18 and TRBJ2-2; 8 bases are a match to TRBD1. The germline V gene encodes CDR1 KGHSH and CDR2 LQKENI. The CDR3 is 13 residues long. V shed 6 bases, J shed 13 bases, and the junction held 10 bases outside the gene matches. CDR3 region: CASSPAGQGRLFF. As DNA, the CDR3 is TGTGCCAGCTCCCCCGCTGGACAGGGCCGGCTGTTTTTT.

The chain combines TRBV5-4 with TRBJ2-1, with 13 bases matching TRBD2. CDR3 size: 16 residues. The germline gives CDR1 SGHNT, CDR2 YYREEE (reference sequence). After removal of 3 bases from V and 4 bases from J, the junction contained 4 bases not matched to a gene. The CDR3 spells CASSWGTSGKYNEQFF. The CDR3 nucleotides read TGTGCCAGCAGCTGGGGGACTAGCGGGAAGTACAATGAGCAGTTCTTC.

This chain connects TRBV7-8 to TRBJ2-1; 8 nucleotides match TRBD2. Germline CDR1 reads SGHVS; CDR2 reads FQNEAQ. The CDR3 totals 15 residues. V gave up 2 bases and J gave up 6 bases; unmatched junction bases: 6. The CDR3 nucleotides read TGTGCCAGCAGCTTAAGTAGTGCGGGGGGCAATGAGCAGTTCTTC. Its protein product is CASSLSSAGGNEQFF.

About this clone: Different DNA sequences within this sample yield the same CDR3. The gene calls are TRBV28 and TRBJ2-3; 7 bases agree with TRBD2. This CDR3 contains 16 residues. The junction had 9 bases not matched to a gene; V was cut back by 3 bases and J by 3 bases. Looked up from germline, CDR1 is MDHEN and CDR2 is SYDVKM. CDR3 DNA: TGTGCCAGCAGTTTTCCGGCGGGAGCTGGTACAGATACGCAGTATTTT. It yields the protein CASSFPAGAGTDTQYF.

The V call is TRBV19, the J call TRBJ2-7; D is possibly TRBD1 (7 bases). CDR1 and CDR2 (germline): LNHDA, SQIVND (reference sequence). The CDR3 spans 16 residues. V lost 3 bases, J lost 0 bases, and 15 bases lay in between. The CDR3 nucleotides read TGTGCCAGTAGTATGAGGAGGGACAGAGACTCCTACGAGCAGTACTTC. Its translation is CASSMRRDRDSYEQYF.

The chain uses TRBV14 and TRBJ1-1; 9 bases align to TRBD1. After removal of 6 bases from V and 4 bases from J, the junction contained 6 bases not matched to a gene. CDR3 length equals 14 residues. Looked up from germline, CDR1 is SGHDN and CDR2 is FVKESK. The CDR3, as DNA: TGTGCCAGCAGACAGGGGGCATCGGGCACTGAAGCTTTCTTT. Protein product: CASRQGASGTEAFF.

This clone was detected only a few times. J is TRBJ1-4 and V is TRBV11-2; 8 nucleotides match TRBD1. Germline V gives CDR1 SGHAT, CDR2 FQNNGV. V trimming: 7 bases; J trimming: 0 bases; junction bases outside the gene matches: 10. The CDR3 has 17 residues. The CDR3 here is CASNPTGAVATNEKLFF. The CDR3 nucleotides are TGTGCCAGCAACCCGACAGGGGCCGTTGCAACTAATGAAAAACTGTTTTTT.

The CDR3 DNA is TGTGCCAGCAGCTTGGGGGGGGTGCAGGGTAATTCACCCCTCCACTTT. Translated, it gives CASSLGGVQGNSPLHF. V gene TRBV5-4 combines with J gene TRBJ1-6; D is perhaps TRBD1 (5 bases). The V gene's germline CDR1 is SGHNT and CDR2 YYREEE (reference sequence). There are 16 residues in the CDR3. V gave up 0 bases and J gave up 6 bases, with 13 bases separating them.

The gene calls are TRBV30 and TRBJ2-7; the D gene is possibly TRBD1 (5 bases). Germline loops: CDR1 GTSNPN, CDR2 SVGIG (reference sequence). Trimming stripped 4 bases from V and 4 bases from J, with 11 bases between. The CDR3 totals 12 residues. DNA for the CDR3: TGTGCCTGGAAGGGCCAGGGATACGAGCAGTACTTC. Its protein product is CAWKGQGYEQYF. Full variable domain (remainder filled in from reference TRBV30 and TRBJ2-7): SQTIHQWPATLVQPVGSPLSLECTVEGTSNPNLYWYRQAAGRGLQLLFYSVGIGQISSEVPQNLSASRPQDRQFILSSKKLLLSDSGFYLCAWKGQGYEQYFGPGTRLTVT.

The chain has TRBV29-1 and TRBJ2-1; 10 nucleotides match TRBD2. The CDR3 has 14 residues. Germline assignment: CDR1 SQVTM and CDR2 ANQGSEA. Trimming removed 4 bases from V and 4 bases from J; junction bases left unmatched: 4. The CDR3 DNA sequence: TGCAGCGTTGTCGGGACTAGCGATTACAATGAGCAGTTCTTC. Translation: CSVVGTSDYNEQFF.